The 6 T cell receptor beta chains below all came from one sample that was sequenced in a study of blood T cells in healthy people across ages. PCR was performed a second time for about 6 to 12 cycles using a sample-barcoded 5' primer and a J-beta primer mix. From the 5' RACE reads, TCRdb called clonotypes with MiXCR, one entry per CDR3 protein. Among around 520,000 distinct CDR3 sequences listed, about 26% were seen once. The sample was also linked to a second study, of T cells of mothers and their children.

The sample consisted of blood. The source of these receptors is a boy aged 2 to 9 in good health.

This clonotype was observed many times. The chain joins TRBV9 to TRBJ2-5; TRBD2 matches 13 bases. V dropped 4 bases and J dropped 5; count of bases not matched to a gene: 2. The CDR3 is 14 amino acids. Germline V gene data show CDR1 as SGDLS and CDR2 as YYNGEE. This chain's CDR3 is CASSQLAGGETQYF. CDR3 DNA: TGTGCCAGCAGCCAACTAGCGGGAGGGGAGACCCAGTACTTC.

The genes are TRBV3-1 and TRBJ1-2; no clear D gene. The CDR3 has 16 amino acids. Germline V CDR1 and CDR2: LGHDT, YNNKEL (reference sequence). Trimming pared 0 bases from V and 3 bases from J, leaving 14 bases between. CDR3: CASSQDDGIMDYGYTF. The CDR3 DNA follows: TGTGCCAGCAGCCAAGACGACGGAATCATGGACTATGGCTACACCTTC. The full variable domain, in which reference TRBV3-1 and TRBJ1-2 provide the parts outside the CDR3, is DTAVSQTPKYLVTQMGNDKSIKCEQNLGHDTMYWYKQDSKKFLKIMFSYNNKELIINETVPNRFSPKSPDKAHLNLHINSLELGDSAVYFCASSQDDGIMDYGYTFGSGTRLTVV.

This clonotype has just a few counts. CDR3 nucleotides: TGTGCCAGCAGCTTCGGGGGCAGAAACTATGGCTACACCTTC. This translates into CASSFGGRNYGYTF. This sequence joins TRBV3-1 and TRBJ1-2; weak D call: TRBD1 (6 bases). The CDR3 sequence is 14 residues long. CDR1 is LGHDT, CDR2 YNNKEL, per germline (reference sequence). The V end was cut by 5 bases, the J end by 2 bases, with 12 bases between.

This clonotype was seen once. CDR3 coding DNA: TGTGCCAGCAGCGAACAGGGAAGGGGCAATCAGCCCCAGCATTTT. Encoded protein: CASSEQGRGNQPQHF. The chain combines TRBV7-6 with TRBJ1-5; the D gene is possibly TRBD1 (6 bases). The CDR3 loop spans 15 amino acids. In germline, CDR1 is SGHVS, CDR2 FNYEAQ. The V gene lost 5 bases and the J gene lost 2 bases, with 13 bases spanning the gap.

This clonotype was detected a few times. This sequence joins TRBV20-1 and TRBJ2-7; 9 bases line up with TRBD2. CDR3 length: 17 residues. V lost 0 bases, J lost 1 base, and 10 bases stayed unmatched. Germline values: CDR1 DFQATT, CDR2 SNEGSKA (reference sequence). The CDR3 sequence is CSARDLAGGLKSYEQYF. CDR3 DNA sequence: TGCAGTGCTAGAGATCTTGCGGGGGGGCTTAAATCCTACGAGCAGTACTTC.

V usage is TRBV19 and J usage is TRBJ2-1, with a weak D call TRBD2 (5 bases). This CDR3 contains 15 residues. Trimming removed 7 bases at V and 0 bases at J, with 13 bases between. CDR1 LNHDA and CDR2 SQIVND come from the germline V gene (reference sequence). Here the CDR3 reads CASIATGSSYNEQFF. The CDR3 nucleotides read TGTGCCAGTATCGCGACTGGGAGCTCCTACAATGAGCAGTTCTTC.